These T cell receptor beta chains were read from a single sample in a study of blood T cells in healthy people across ages. TCRdb re-called the 5' RACE reads with MiXCR, one entry per CDR3 protein. Here the sample spans more than 1.4 million distinct CDR3 sequences, roughly 45% being singletons. The specimen sequenced was blood. The origin of the receptors is a woman aged 18-30 years in good health. CDR3s include the opening cysteine and the closing phenylalanine or tryptophan. Fields, in order: D gene, clone size, J gene, V gene, CDR3 DNA, CDR3 protein. The D gene is left open where the match is weak. Rows may omit the clone size; those that give it use once, few, many or a size class.

-	-	TRBJ2-1	TRBV10-3	TGTGCCATCAGTGAGTCGGGGGGGCCTAGTGAGCAGTTCTTC	CAISESGGPSEQFF
TRBD1	-	TRBJ1-2	TRBV20-1	TGCAGTGCTAGAGATACAGGACAGGGGGCCCTATATGGCTACACCTTC	CSARDTGQGALYGYTF
-	few	TRBJ1-2	TRBV20-1	TGCAGTGCAAGGAAAGCGGGCAACTATGGCTACACCTTC	CSARKAGNYGYTF
-	-	TRBJ1-1	TRBV2	TGTGCCAGCTGGGGCGGCACTGAAGCTTTCTTT	CASWGGTEAFF
-	few	TRBJ1-4	TRBV18	TGTGCCAGCTCACCACAGGACGCGTCTAATGAAAAACTGTTTTTT	CASSPQDASNEKLFF
TRBD2	-	TRBJ2-1	TRBV7-9	TGTGCCAGCCCGGGACTAGCGGGAGATGAGCAGTTCTTC	CASPGLAGDEQFF
-	-	TRBJ2-6	TRBV2	TGTGCCAGCAGTGAAGACAGATCTCCCTCTGGGGCCAACGTCCTGACTTTC	CASSEDRSPSGANVLTF
-	-	TRBJ2-5	TRBV6-1	TGTGCCAGCAGTGAAGCAGGAGGAGCGGCGCGGGAGACCCAGTACTTC	CASSEAGGAARETQYF
TRBD1	few	TRBJ2-3	TRBV28	TGTGCCAGCAGTCCCCGCCCCGGGACAGGGAGTGCAGATACGCAGTATTTT	CASSPRPGTGSADTQYF
TRBD2	-	TRBJ2-3	TRBV12-3/TRBV12-4	TGTGCCAGCAGTTTAGGTGGAGGTAGCGGGAGGGCTACAGATACGCAGTATTTT	CASSLGGGSGRATDTQYF